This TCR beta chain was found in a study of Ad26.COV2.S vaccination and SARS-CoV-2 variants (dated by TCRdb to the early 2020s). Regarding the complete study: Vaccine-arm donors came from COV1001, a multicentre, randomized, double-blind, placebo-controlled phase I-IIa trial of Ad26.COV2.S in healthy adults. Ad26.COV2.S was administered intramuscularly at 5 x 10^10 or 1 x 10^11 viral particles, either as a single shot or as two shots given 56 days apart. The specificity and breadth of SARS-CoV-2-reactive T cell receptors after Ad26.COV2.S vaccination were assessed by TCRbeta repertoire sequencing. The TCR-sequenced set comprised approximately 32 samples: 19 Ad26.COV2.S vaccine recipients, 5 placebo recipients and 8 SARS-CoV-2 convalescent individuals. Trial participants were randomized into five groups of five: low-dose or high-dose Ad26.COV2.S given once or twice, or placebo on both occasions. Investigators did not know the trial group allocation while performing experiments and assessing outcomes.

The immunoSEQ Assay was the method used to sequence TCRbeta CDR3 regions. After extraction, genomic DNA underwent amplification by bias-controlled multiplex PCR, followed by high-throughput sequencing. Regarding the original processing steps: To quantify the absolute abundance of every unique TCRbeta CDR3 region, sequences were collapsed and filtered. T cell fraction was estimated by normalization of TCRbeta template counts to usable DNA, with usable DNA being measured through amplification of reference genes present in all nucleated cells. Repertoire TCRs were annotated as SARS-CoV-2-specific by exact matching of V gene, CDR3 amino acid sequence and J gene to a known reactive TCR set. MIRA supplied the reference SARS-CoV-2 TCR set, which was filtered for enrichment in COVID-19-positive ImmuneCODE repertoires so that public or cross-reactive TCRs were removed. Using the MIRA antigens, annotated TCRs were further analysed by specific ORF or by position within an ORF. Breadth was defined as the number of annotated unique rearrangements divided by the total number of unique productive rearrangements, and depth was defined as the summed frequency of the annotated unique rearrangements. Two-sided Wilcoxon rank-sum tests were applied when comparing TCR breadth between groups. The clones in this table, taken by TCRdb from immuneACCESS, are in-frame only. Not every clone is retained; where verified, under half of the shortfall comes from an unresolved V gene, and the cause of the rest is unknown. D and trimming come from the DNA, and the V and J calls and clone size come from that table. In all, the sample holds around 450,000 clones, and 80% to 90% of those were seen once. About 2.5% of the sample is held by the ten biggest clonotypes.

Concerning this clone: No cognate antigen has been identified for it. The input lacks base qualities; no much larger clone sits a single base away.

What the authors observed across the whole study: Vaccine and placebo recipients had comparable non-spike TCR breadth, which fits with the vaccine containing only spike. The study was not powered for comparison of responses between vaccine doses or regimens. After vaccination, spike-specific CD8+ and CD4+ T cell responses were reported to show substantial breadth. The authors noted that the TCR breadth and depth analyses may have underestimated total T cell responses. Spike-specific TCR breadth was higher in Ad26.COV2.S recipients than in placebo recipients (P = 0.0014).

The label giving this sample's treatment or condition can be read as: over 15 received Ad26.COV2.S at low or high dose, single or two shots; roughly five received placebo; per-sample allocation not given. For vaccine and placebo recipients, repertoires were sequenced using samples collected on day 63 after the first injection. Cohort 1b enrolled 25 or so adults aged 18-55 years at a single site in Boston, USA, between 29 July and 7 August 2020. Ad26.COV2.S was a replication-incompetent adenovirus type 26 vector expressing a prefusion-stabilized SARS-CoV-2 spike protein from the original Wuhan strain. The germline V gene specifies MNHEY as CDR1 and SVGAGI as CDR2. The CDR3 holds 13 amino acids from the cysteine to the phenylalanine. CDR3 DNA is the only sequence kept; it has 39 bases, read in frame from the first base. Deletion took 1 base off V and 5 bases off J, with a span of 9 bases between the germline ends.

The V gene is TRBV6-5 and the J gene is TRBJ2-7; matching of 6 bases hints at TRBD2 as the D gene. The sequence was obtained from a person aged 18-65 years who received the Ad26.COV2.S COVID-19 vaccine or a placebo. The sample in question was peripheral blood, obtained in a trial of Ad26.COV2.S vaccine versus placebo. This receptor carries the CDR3 CASSYWGEDEQYF. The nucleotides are TGTGCCAGCAGTTACTGGGGGGAGGACGAGCAGTACTTC.